The TCR beta chain under discussion was sequenced for a study of blood T cell repertoires in COVID-19. Study information: The cDNA or gDNA used as material had been derived from T cells, B-cell-depleted T cells, or PBMCs.

The germline V gene has CDR1 LNHDA and CDR2 SQIVND (reference sequence). This CDR3 contains 12 residues. The trim removed 10 bases at V and 2 bases at J, leaving 4 bases unmatched. Assay: immunoSEQ multiplex PCR; the TCRdb copy retains only in-frame clones and omits some. The data contain roughly 50,000 clones, roughly 90% of them seen just once; the ten biggest clones take up 10% to 15%. The TCR was taken from a man older than 75 with acute or convalescent COVID-19. The V call is TRBV19, the J call TRBJ2-7; the match to TRBD1 covers 8 bases. Source material: peripheral blood. In DNA form, the CDR3 reads TGTGCCACTCGGGGACAGGCCTACGAGCAGTACTTC. Its translation: CATRGQAYEQYF.